The 30 T cell receptor beta chains in this list originate from one sample, sequenced in a study of PD-1 blockade in classical Hodgkin lymphoma. Here immunoSEQ multiplex PCR was the method, and the copy in TCRdb shows in-frame clones only, minus some. The data contain about 40,000 clones, around 71% of them singletons. All patients experienced relapse after autologous stem cell transplantation, and brentuximab vedotin exposure was variable. The sample in question was peripheral blood mononuclear cells (PBMCs), obtained at baseline. Receptors originate from a human donor with classical Hodgkin lymphoma.

The chain has TRBV6-6 and TRBJ1-3; D gene ambiguous. Trimming stripped 7 bases from V and 0 bases from J, with 16 bases between. The CDR3 length is 16 residues. Germline values: CDR1 MNHNY, CDR2 SVGAGI (reference sequence). CDR3 DNA sequence: TGTGCCAGCATGAGGACGGTCTGGGACTCTGGAAACACCATATATTTT. Its protein is CASMRTVWDSGNTIYF.

The rearrangement joins TRBV27 to TRBJ1-1; 9 bases are shared with TRBD1. Germline lookup yields CDR1 MNHEY and CDR2 SMNVEV (reference sequence). With V trimmed by 8 bases and J by 8 bases, 15 bases remained unmatched. The CDR3 has 15 residues. CDR3 in DNA: TGTGCCAGCGGATATCCTCGGGACAGGGCACGCGAAGCTTTCTTT. This translates into CASGYPRDRAREAFF.

The chain is built from TRBV7-3 and TRBJ2-3, with a weak D call TRBD1 (5 bases). The length of the CDR3 is 13 residues. Trimming cost V 3 bases and J 11 bases, with 15 bases left between them. Germline CDR1 is SGHTA and CDR2 is FQGTGA. CDR3 amino acids: CASSFLGRQWQYF. CDR3 sequence (DNA): TGTGCCAGCAGCTTTTTAGGCAGACAGTGGCAGTATTTT.

The chain links TRBV6-5 to TRBJ2-5; D may be TRBD1 (6 bases). Germline V gene lookup returns CDR1 MNHEY and CDR2 SVGAGI. Trimming pared 2 bases from V and 4 bases from J, leaving 14 bases between. This CDR3 spans 15 amino acids. The CDR3 spells CASSYPTGYPETQYF. The CDR3 bases are TGTGCCAGCAGTTACCCCACAGGGTATCCAGAGACCCAGTACTTC.

V and J are TRBV9 and TRBJ2-1; 11 positions match TRBD2. Germline V CDR1 and CDR2: SGDLS, YYNGEE. J was trimmed by 1 base and V by 0 bases; bases with no gene match: 3. CDR3 length: 17 residues. The DNA for the CDR3 is TGTGCCAGCAGCGTAGAGGCTAGCGGGGGGTCCTACAATGAGCAGTTCTTC. It specifies CASSVEASGGSYNEQFF.

This clone is medium-sized within its sample. The V and J genes are TRBV27 and TRBJ2-6, with 7 bases that match TRBD1. Per germline, CDR1 MNHEY and CDR2 SMNVEV (reference sequence). This CDR3 region has 17 residues. V trimming: 5 bases; J trimming: 0 bases; junction bases outside the gene matches: 7. DNA of the CDR3: TGTGCCAGCAGTCTAGGGGGCCACATCTCTGGGGCCAACGTCCTGACTTTC. It encodes CASSLGGHISGANVLTF.

The gene calls are TRBV19 and TRBJ1-1; no firm D call. This CDR3 has 16 residues. The germline V gene has CDR1 LNHDA and CDR2 SQIVND (reference sequence). With 5 bases removed from V and 1 base from J, the gap between germline ends came to 17 bases. The CDR3, as DNA: TGTGCCAGTAGTCTCCAAGAAGGCGTTTCGAACACTGAAGCTTTCTTT. Translated, it gives CASSLQEGVSNTEAFF.

This chain connects TRBV19 to TRBJ2-7, with D perhaps given as TRBD1 or TRBD2 (5 bases each). The CDR3 contains 19 residues. V was trimmed by 3 bases and J by 6 bases, leaving 30 bases between them. Germline V CDR1 and CDR2: LNHDA, SQIVND (reference sequence). The CDR3 loop is CASSIRGSPYPPGPSEQYF. Here the CDR3 DNA reads TGTGCCAGTAGTATCCGAGGTTCCCCATACCCCCCGGGACCCAGCGAGCAGTACTTC.

The rearrangement joins TRBV9 to TRBJ1-1, with 8 bases that match TRBD1. The J segment lost 1 base and the V segment lost 0 bases, leaving 5 bases of the junction unmatched. There are 16 residues in the CDR3. Germline V gene data show CDR1 as SGDLS and CDR2 as YYNGEE. The CDR3 bases are TGTGCCAGCAGCGTAGGGTCAGGGGGCCAGAACACTGAAGCTTTCTTT. It is translated as CASSVGSGGQNTEAFF.

This chain connects TRBV7-2 to TRBJ1-1, with D hard to call. Deletions cut 4 bases from V and 10 bases from J, with 10 bases between. The CDR3 contains 11 residues. Germline V gene lookup returns CDR1 SGHTA and CDR2 FQGNSA. CDR3 protein: CASSSSGLAFF. CDR3 in DNA: TGTGCCAGCAGCTCTAGTGGGTTAGCTTTCTTT.

This chain uses TRBV7-3 with TRBJ1-1; D is perhaps TRBD1 (6 bases). The CDR3 is made up of 15 amino acids. Deletions cut 1 base from V and 8 bases from J, with 17 bases between. Germline V gene data show CDR1 as SGHTA and CDR2 as FQGTGA. The CDR3 nucleotides are TGTGCCAGCAGCTTAAATTCCGGGGGCTTTGCAGAAGCTTTCTTT. Translation: CASSLNSGGFAEAFF.

J is TRBJ2-1 and V is TRBV7-2; no clear D gene. Germline CDR1 reads SGHTA; CDR2 reads FQGNSA. The length of the CDR3 is 13 residues. V lost 3 bases, J lost 8 bases, and 11 bases lay in between. CDR3 amino acids: CASSFPGRDEQFF. CDR3 nucleotide sequence: TGTGCCAGCAGCTTTCCCGGACGGGATGAGCAGTTCTTC.

The table lists this clone with a few counts. The chain carries TRBV5-1 and TRBJ2-7; TRBD2 aligns across 10 bases. The CDR3 consists of 14 residues. The germline V gene has CDR1 SGHRS and CDR2 YFSETQ. With 4 bases clipped from V and 3 bases from J, the junction kept 4 bases outside the gene matches. The CDR3 here is CASSLTSGDYEQYF. The DNA for the CDR3 is TGCGCCAGCAGCCTAACTAGCGGGGACTACGAGCAGTACTTC.

The rearrangement uses TRBV9 and TRBJ2-2; D tentatively fits TRBD1 or TRBD2 (5 bases each). The V end was cut by 6 bases, the J end by 3 bases, with 12 bases between. CDR3 length equals 14 residues. Germline V gene data show CDR1 as SGDLS and CDR2 as YYNGEE. CDR3 residues: CASKRGRDTGELFF. The CDR3 nucleotides are TGTGCCAGCAAGAGGGGTAGGGACACCGGGGAGCTGTTTTTT.

This chain uses TRBV28 with TRBJ2-7; D is unclear. This CDR3 spans 12 amino acids. V was shortened by 2 bases and J by 5 bases, with 7 bases between the two germline ends. Germline V gene lookup returns CDR1 MDHEN and CDR2 SYDVKM. The CDR3 DNA reads as TGTGCCAGCAGTTTAATCAGGCACGAGCAGTACTTC. The encoded protein is CASSLIRHEQYF.

The chain links TRBV6-6 to TRBJ1-2, with 7 bases matching TRBD1. CDR1 is MNHNY, CDR2 SVGAGI, per germline (reference sequence). After removal of 7 bases from V and 10 bases from J, the junction contained 12 bases not matched to a gene. CDR3 length equals 13 residues. The CDR3 coding sequence is TGTGCCAGCATGCGGGGACAGCTTAACGACTACACCTTC. Residues: CASMRGQLNDYTF.

The chain carries TRBV2 and TRBJ1-3, with TRBD1 matching 11 bases. CDR3 length equals 16 residues. The germline CDR1 and CDR2 sequences are SNHLY and FYNNEI. Germline trimming cut 2 bases from V and 3 bases from J; bases unmatched to any gene: 3. CDR3 amino acids: CASSERTGGYGNTIYF. CDR3 bases: TGTGCCAGCAGTGAAAGGACAGGGGGCTATGGAAACACCATATATTTT.

V is TRBV9 and J is TRBJ2-7; 9 positions agree with TRBD1. The CDR3 covers 17 residues. Germline V gene lookup returns CDR1 SGDLS and CDR2 YYNGEE. The V segment lost 4 bases and the J segment 5 bases; nucleotides outside the gene matches: 16. The DNA for the CDR3 is TGTGCCAGCAGCTTTTCCTCTTCGGGACAGGGCGACGACGAGCAGTACTTC. It encodes CASSFSSSGQGDDEQYF.

The J gene is TRBJ2-2, the V gene TRBV13, with TRBD2 matching over 12 bases. CDR1 PRHDT and CDR2 FYEKMQ come from the germline V gene (reference sequence). The CDR3 runs 18 residues. Trimming at V came to 8 bases and at J to 4 bases, leaving 14 bases not matched to a gene. The CDR3 DNA reads as TGTGCCAGCGACCGCGGACTAGCGGGGACCTTTGGCACCGGGGAGCTGTTTTTT. It translates to CASDRGLAGTFGTGELFF.

The chain links TRBV6-5 to TRBJ1-3; D unclear. The ends were cut back, 5 bases at V and 4 bases at J, with 15 bases in the middle. This CDR3 has 15 residues. From germline, CDR1 is MNHEY and CDR2 SVGAGI. For the CDR3, the DNA is TGTGCCAGCAGTCCGAGAGCGGATGCCGGAAACACCATATATTTT. This translates into CASSPRADAGNTIYF.

This chain uses TRBV30 with TRBJ2-1, with 13 nucleotides matching TRBD2. V lost 5 bases, J lost 9 bases, and 1 base stayed unmatched. This CDR3 is built from 12 residues. Germline CDR1 reads GTSNPN; CDR2 reads SVGIG (reference sequence). The CDR3 region has the DNA TGTGCCTGGGGACTAGCGGGGGCTGAGCAGTTCTTC. Amino acid sequence: CAWGLAGAEQFF. The full variable domain, completed using reference TRBV30 and TRBJ2-1, is SQTIHQWPATLVQPVGSPLSLECTVEGTSNPNLYWYRQAAGRGLQLLFYSVGIGQISSEVPQNLSASRPQDRQFILSSKKLLLSDSGFYLCAWGLAGAEQFFGPGTRLTVL.

The chain employs TRBV9 and TRBJ1-5, with 7 bases aligning to TRBD1. This CDR3 is built from 15 residues. Germline CDR1 is SGDLS and CDR2 is YYNGEE. The trim removed 0 bases at V and 4 bases at J, leaving 4 bases unmatched. CDR3 nucleotides: TGTGCCAGCAGCGTAGGGCAGGGGGAGAATCAGCCCCAGCATTTT. This sequence encodes CASSVGQGENQPQHF.

The gene calls are TRBV28 and TRBJ1-2; D gene unclear. Germline V CDR1 and CDR2: MDHEN, SYDVKM. The ends were cut back, 5 bases at V and 7 bases at J, with 17 bases in the middle. The CDR3 covers 14 residues. As DNA, the CDR3 is TGTGCCAGCAGTCCCCTAGAGAGGGTAGGTGGCTACACCTTC. Protein product: CASSPLERVGGYTF.

In this sample, this clone turned up once. The gene calls are TRBV7-3 and TRBJ2-5; D uncertain. The CDR3 runs to 14 residues. The germline V and J ends were trimmed by 1 base and 1 base, with 7 bases remaining between them. The germline CDR1 and CDR2 sequences are SGHTA and FQGTGA. CDR3 nucleotides: TGTGCCAGCAGCTTAAATGGCTTCCAAGAGACCCAGTACTTC. Translation: CASSLNGFQETQYF.

The J gene is TRBJ2-5, the V gene TRBV9; a weak D match, TRBD2 (5 bases). The ends were cut back, 0 bases at V and 1 base at J, with 13 bases in the middle. This CDR3 has 16 residues. The germline gives CDR1 SGDLS, CDR2 YYNGEE. The CDR3 nucleotides read TGTGCCAGCAGCGTAGTGGGTTTGGGAGTCCAAGAGACCCAGTACTTC. The encoded protein is CASSVVGLGVQETQYF.

In this sample, this clone turned up once. The chain carries TRBV5-6 and TRBJ2-7; either TRBD1 or TRBD2 may supply D (6 bases each). The CDR3 spans 12 residues. Per the germline V gene, CDR1 is SGHDT and CDR2 is YYEEEE. V lost 5 bases and J lost 11, with 17 bases in between. The CDR3 DNA follows: TGTGCCAGCAGACACTACGGGGGCGTGGAGTACTTC. This sequence encodes CASRHYGGVEYF.

This clone occurred once. The chain carries TRBV6-6 and TRBJ2-1, with 7 bases that match TRBD2. The CDR3 extends over 16 amino acids. CDR1 is MNHNY and CDR2 is SVGAGI in the germline V gene (reference sequence). Trimming at V came to 2 bases and at J to 3 bases, leaving 7 bases not matched to a gene. The CDR3 DNA is TGTGCCAGCAGTTACCTGGAGGGCGGGGGCTACAATGAGCAGTTCTTC. This sequence encodes CASSYLEGGGYNEQFF.

This rearrangement joins TRBV10-2 to TRBJ1-2; D possibly corresponds to TRBD1 (5 bases). The V end lost 3 bases, the J end lost 4 bases, and 9 bases lay between the germline ends. CDR1 and CDR2 from the germline V gene are WSHSY and SAAADI. The CDR3 is made up of 13 amino acids. CDR3 coding DNA: TGCGCCAGCAGTGAAATACAGGTCTATGGCTACACCTTC. It translates to CASSEIQVYGYTF.

The V and J genes are TRBV7-9 and TRBJ2-5, with D possibly matching TRBD1 (5 bases). CDR1 is SEHNR and CDR2 is FQNEAQ in the germline V gene (reference sequence). The CDR3 runs to 14 residues. Deletions cut 0 bases from V and 3 bases from J, with 8 bases between. DNA for the CDR3: TGTGCCAGCAGCTTAGCGGGCAGGGAAGAGACCCAGTACTTC. As protein: CASSLAGREETQYF.

The V gene is TRBV12-5, the J gene TRBJ2-3; 8 nucleotides line up with TRBD1. There are 16 residues in the CDR3. CDR1 and CDR2 (germline): LGHNT, FRNRAP. V trimming: 5 bases; J trimming: 3 bases; junction bases outside the gene matches: 10. Written as DNA, the CDR3 is TGTGCTAGTGGTACAACCCGGGACAGGACTACAGATACGCAGTATTTT. This sequence encodes CASGTTRDRTTDTQYF.